This is a list of T cell receptor beta chains from one sample in a study of blood T cell repertoires in COVID-19. Repertoires were generated with immunoSEQ multiplex PCR, while TCRdb's copy carries only in-frame clones and drops some. The data hold over 200,000 clones, with around 84% observed a single time. Sequenced material: peripheral blood. The source is a woman of 80 years or more with active or convalescent COVID-19. CDR3s leave out the opening cysteine and the closing phenylalanine or tryptophan.

j_gene | v_gene | CDR3aa
TRBJ2-3 | TRBV24-1 | ATSSTEISTDTQY
TRBJ2-6 | TRBV3-1/TRBV3-2 | ASSCHRGSGANVLT
TRBJ1-1 | TRBV5-4 | ASSSIDRDNEAF
TRBJ2-3 | TRBV7-2 | ASSPGGGRTDTQY
TRBJ2-1 | TRBV28 | ASSLAGDRVRNEQF
TRBJ2-7 | TRBV6-2/TRBV6-3 | ASSFSGGRRYEQY
TRBJ1-5 | TRBV7-6 | ASSLQGQGRTGNQPQH
TRBJ1-3 | TRBV3-1/TRBV3-2 | ASSQDGRGFSGNTIY
TRBJ2-2 | TRBV18 | ASSLLAGPPAGTGELF
TRBJ2-3 | TRBV7-9 | ASSFIRGDSDTQY
TRBJ2-7 | TRBV6-1 | ASSESRTGGKVGQY
TRBJ2-5 | TRBV9 | ASSTRQGAWETQY
TRBJ2-1 | TRBV21-1 | ASSKRAGLADGDEQF
TRBJ2-1 | TRBV23-1 | ASSLLAGGRDEQF
TRBJ1-5 | TRBV7-9 | ASSLGGGYNQPQH
TRBJ2-1 | TRBV5-1 | ASSIAADLYNEQF
TRBJ2-3 | TRBV6-5 | ASTTTGGADTQY
TRBJ1-5 | TRBV5-5 | ASSFDRGNQPQH
TRBJ1-3 | TRBV18 | ASSPKQGYGNTIY
TRBJ2-3 | TRBV6-6 | ASSDRDTQY
TRBJ2-5 | TRBV13 | ASSLRAGQETQY
TRBJ2-7 | TRBV21-1 | ASSKARVEQGCHEQY
TRBJ2-1 | TRBV9 | ASSGLLAGEVEQF
TRBJ1-1 | TRBV4-2 | ASSQDRTVNTEAF
TRBJ1-5 | TRBV4-1 | ASSPRVEVNQPQH
TRBJ2-3 | TRBV4-2 | ASSQALTSGRGGDTQY